One sample yielded the 15 T cell receptor beta chains listed below, sequenced in a study of CD8 T cells in ankylosing spondylitis. In TCRdb, the 5' RACE reads were re-called with MiXCR into one record per CDR3 protein. The repertoire includes a few hundred thousand distinct CDR3 sequences, 17% of them detected once, and under 1.2% sits in the top ten. No antigen has been assigned to these receptors. Overall study findings and caveats: A motif of 7 to 9 highly homologous TCR beta variants was seen as apparently characteristic of ankylosing spondylitis blood.

Sequenced sample: blood, either unsorted or a sorted T cell fraction (not recorded which). Source of these receptors: a male donor with ankylosing spondylitis.

The chain combines TRBV20-1 with TRBJ2-5; the match to TRBD2 covers 8 bases. The CDR3 length is 15 residues. CDR1 DFQATT and CDR2 SNEGSKA come from the germline V gene (reference sequence). After removal of 5 bases from V and 4 bases from J, the junction contained 12 bases not matched to a gene. The CDR3 DNA reads TGCAGTGCTGGCCCCAGAAGCGGGAGAGGAGAGACCCAGTACTTC. This translates into CSAGPRSGRGETQYF.

The rearrangement joins TRBV5-5 to TRBJ1-1; no clear D gene. CDR1 is SGHKS, CDR2 YYEKEE, per germline (reference sequence). The V end lost 3 bases, the J end lost 3 bases, and 12 bases lay between the germline ends. CDR3 length: 14 amino acids. The CDR3: CASSSEGGDTEAFF. CDR3 bases: TGTGCCAGCAGCTCGGAGGGCGGGGACACTGAAGCTTTCTTT.

This clonotype showed up just a few times. This chain uses TRBV6-5 with TRBJ1-5, with no clear D. V lost 2 bases and J 2 bases, leaving 10 bases between the germline ends. This CDR3 contains 15 residues. Germline values: CDR1 MNHEY, CDR2 SVGAGI. CDR3 region: CASSYRDSGNQPQHF. The CDR3 coding sequence is TGTGCCAGCAGTTACAGGGATTCCGGCAATCAGCCCCAGCATTTT.

This clonotype was seen only a few times. The chain uses TRBV28 and TRBJ2-1; 13 bases map to TRBD2. V lost 5 bases to trimming and J lost 0 bases; unmatched junction nucleotides: 4. From germline, CDR1 is MDHEN and CDR2 SYDVKM. The CDR3 contains 17 residues. The CDR3 DNA reads as TGTGCCAGCAGTGGGACTAGCGGGGCCGTCTCCTACAATGAGCAGTTCTTC. This translates into CASSGTSGAVSYNEQFF.

In this sample, this clonotype turned up many times. The CDR3 nucleotides read TGTGCCAGCAGCCACAGGGACTTAGGAGAAAATTCACCCCTCCACTTT. It yields the protein CASSHRDLGENSPLHF. V and J are TRBV3-1 and TRBJ1-6, with D maybe TRBD1 (5 bases). V shed 3 bases and J shed 7 bases, with 16 bases lying between them. Looked up from germline, CDR1 is LGHDT and CDR2 is YNNKEL (reference sequence). The CDR3 consists of 16 residues.

This clonotype showed up many times. The chain links TRBV10-3 to TRBJ2-7; 8 nucleotides match TRBD1. V gave up 7 bases and J gave up 4 bases; unmatched junction bases: 9. The V gene's germline CDR1 is ENHRY and CDR2 SYGVKD. This CDR3 is built from 14 residues. The CDR3 nucleotides are TGTGCCATCACGCCGGAGGACAGGGATTACGAGCAGTACTTC. It encodes CAITPEDRDYEQYF.

The chain uses TRBV29-1 and TRBJ2-7, with 8 bases aligning to TRBD1. V lost 7 bases to trimming and J lost 2 bases; unmatched junction nucleotides: 7. Germline V gene data show CDR1 as SQVTM and CDR2 as ANQGSEA. The CDR3 is 13 residues long. The CDR3 sequence: CSAQQGVPYEQYF. DNA for the CDR3: TGCAGCGCTCAACAGGGGGTCCCCTACGAGCAGTACTTC.

As regards this clonotype: This could be a read error, since a much larger clone is one nucleotide away. V usage is TRBV7-9 and J usage is TRBJ2-7; D uncertain. The V end was cut by 5 bases, the J end by 0 bases, with 2 bases between. Germline assignment: CDR1 SEHNR and CDR2 FQNEAQ (reference sequence). CDR3 size: 11 residues. The CDR3: CASSISYEQYF. The CDR3, as DNA: TGTGCCAGCAGCATCTCCTACGAGCAGTACTTC.

Ten or more counts support this clonotype. The chain recombines TRBV4-2 with TRBJ2-3; 13 bases map to TRBD2. Germline V CDR1 and CDR2: LGHNA, YNFKEQ. The ends lost 4 bases at V and 3 bases at J; junction bases unmatched: 4. CDR3 length: 16 amino acids. The CDR3 here is CASSPRTSGGTDTQYF. For the CDR3, the DNA is TGTGCCAGCAGCCCGCGGACTAGCGGGGGAACAGATACGCAGTATTTT.

This clonotype appeared a few times. The chain is built from TRBV12-5 and TRBJ2-6, with no clear D. The CDR3 has 14 amino acids. Germline V CDR1 and CDR2: LGHNT, FRNRAP. The V end lost 9 bases, the J end lost 2 bases, and 11 bases lay between the germline ends. The CDR3 DNA reads as TGTGCTAGCGCTCAGAGCGCTGGGGCCAACGTCCTGACTTTC. It is translated as CASAQSAGANVLTF.

Only a few counts were recorded for this clonotype. V gene TRBV6-5 combines with J gene TRBJ1-2; TRBD1 might be the D (6 bases). CDR3 length: 13 residues. V lost 2 bases and J lost 5, with 9 bases in between. The germline gives CDR1 MNHEY, CDR2 SVGAGI. The CDR3 DNA reads TGTGCCAGCAGTTACGCAGGGACATATGGCTACACCTTC. Its translation is CASSYAGTYGYTF.

This clonotype was seen repeatedly, ten times or more. J is TRBJ2-1 and V is TRBV3-1, with 11 bases that match TRBD2. Germline lookup yields CDR1 LGHDT and CDR2 YNNKEL (reference sequence). The trim removed 4 bases at V and 6 bases at J, leaving 8 bases unmatched. The CDR3 length is 16 residues. CDR3 sequence reads: CASSRTYLAGGNEQFF. The CDR3 DNA follows: TGTGCCAGCAGCCGTACATACCTAGCGGGAGGCAATGAGCAGTTCTTC.

The CDR3 DNA follows: TGTGCCAGCAGCTTCACCCCCCGCCGAGGACAGGGGCACACAGATACGCAGTATTTT. Translating it yields CASSFTPRRGQGHTDTQYF. The rearrangement joins TRBV7-8 to TRBJ2-3; 9 positions agree with TRBD1. The germline gives CDR1 SGHVS, CDR2 FQNEAQ. With 3 bases clipped from V and 2 bases from J, the junction kept 15 bases outside the gene matches. This CDR3 region has 19 residues.

The table lists this clonotype with a few counts. V is TRBV5-5 and J is TRBJ1-4; a weak D match, TRBD1 (6 bases). CDR1 and CDR2 from the germline V gene are SGHKS and YYEKEE (reference sequence). The CDR3 totals 14 residues. Trimming removed 4 bases from V and 7 bases from J, with 14 bases in between. The CDR3 spells CASSDPRGREKLFF. In DNA, the CDR3 is TGTGCCAGCAGCGACCCACGGGGGCGTGAAAAACTGTTTTTT.

V usage is TRBV11-2 and J usage is TRBJ2-5; TRBD2 aligns across 7 bases. CDR1 SGHAT and CDR2 FQNNGV come from the germline V gene. Trimming cost V 5 bases and J 2 bases; bases outside gene matches: 11. The CDR3 length is 16 residues. The CDR3 reads CASSPHTGLSQETQYF. As DNA, the CDR3 is TGTGCCAGCAGCCCACATACGGGACTAAGTCAAGAGACCCAGTACTTC.